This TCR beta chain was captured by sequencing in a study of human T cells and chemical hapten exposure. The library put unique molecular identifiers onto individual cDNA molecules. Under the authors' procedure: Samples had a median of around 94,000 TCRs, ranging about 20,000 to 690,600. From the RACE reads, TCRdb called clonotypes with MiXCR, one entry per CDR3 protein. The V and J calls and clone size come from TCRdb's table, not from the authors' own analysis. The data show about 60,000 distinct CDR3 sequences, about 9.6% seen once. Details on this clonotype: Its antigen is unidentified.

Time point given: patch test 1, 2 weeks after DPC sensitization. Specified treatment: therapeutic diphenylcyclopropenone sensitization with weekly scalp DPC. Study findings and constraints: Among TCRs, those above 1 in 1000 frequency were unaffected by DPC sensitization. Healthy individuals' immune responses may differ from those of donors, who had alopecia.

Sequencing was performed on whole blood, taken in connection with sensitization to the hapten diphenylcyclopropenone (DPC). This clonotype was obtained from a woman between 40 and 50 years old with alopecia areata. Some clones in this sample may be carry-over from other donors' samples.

CDR3 amino acids: CASRLADGNTIYF. CDR3 bases: TGCGCCAGCAGGCTCGCTGATGGAAACACCATATATTTT. The J gene is TRBJ1-3, the V gene TRBV5-1; D is uncertain. Trimming took 5 bases from V and 3 from J, leaving 9 bases between them. This CDR3 has 13 residues. Germline V gene sequence: CDR1 SGHRS, CDR2 YFSETQ. Using reference TRBV5-1 and TRBJ1-3 for the parts outside the CDR3, the full variable domain is KAGVTQTPRYLIKTRGQQVTLSCSPISGHRSVSWYQQTPGQGLQFLFEYFSETQRNKGNFPGRFSGRQFSNSRSEMNVSTLELGDSALYLCASRLADGNTIYFGEGSWLTVV.